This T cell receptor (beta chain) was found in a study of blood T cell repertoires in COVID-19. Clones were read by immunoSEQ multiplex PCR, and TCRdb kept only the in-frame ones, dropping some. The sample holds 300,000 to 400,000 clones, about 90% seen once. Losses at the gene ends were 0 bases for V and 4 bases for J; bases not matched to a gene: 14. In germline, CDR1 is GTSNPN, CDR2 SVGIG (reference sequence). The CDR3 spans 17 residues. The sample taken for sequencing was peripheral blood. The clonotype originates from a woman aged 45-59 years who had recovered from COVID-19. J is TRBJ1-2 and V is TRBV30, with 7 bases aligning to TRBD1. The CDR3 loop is CAWSVPGTVHMGYGYTF. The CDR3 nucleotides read TGTGCCTGGAGTGTCCCCGGGACAGTGCACATGGGCTATGGCTACACCTTC.